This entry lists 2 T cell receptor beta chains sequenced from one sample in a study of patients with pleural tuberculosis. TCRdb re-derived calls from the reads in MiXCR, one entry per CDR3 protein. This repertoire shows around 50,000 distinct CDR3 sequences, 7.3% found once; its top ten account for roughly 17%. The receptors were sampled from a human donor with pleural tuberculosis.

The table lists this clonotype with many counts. The CDR3 region is CASSPRTSGDNEQFF. The DNA of the CDR3 is TGTGCCAGCAGTCCAAGGACTAGCGGAGACAATGAGCAGTTCTTC. The chain links TRBV28 to TRBJ2-1, with 10 bases fitting TRBD2. Looked up from germline, CDR1 is MDHEN and CDR2 is SYDVKM. With 5 bases clipped from V and 5 bases from J, the junction kept 6 bases outside the gene matches. This CDR3 spans 15 amino acids. Full variable domain (rest looked up from reference TRBV28 and TRBJ2-1): DVKVTQSSRYLVKRTGEKVFLECVQDMDHENMFWYRQDPGLGLRLIYFSYDVKMKEKGDIPEGYSVSREKKERFSLILESASTNQTSMYLCASSPRTSGDNEQFFGPGTRLTVL.

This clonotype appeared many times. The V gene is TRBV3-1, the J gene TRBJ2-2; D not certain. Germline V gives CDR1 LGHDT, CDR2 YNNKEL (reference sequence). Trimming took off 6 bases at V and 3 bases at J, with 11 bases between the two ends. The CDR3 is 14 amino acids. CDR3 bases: TGTGCCAGCAGTCAATTTTGGGACACCGGGGAGCTGTTTTTT. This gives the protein CASSQFWDTGELFF.